The 15 T cell receptor beta chains below were found in one sample sequenced in a study of cytomegalovirus exposure and HLA in healthy donors. Primers: 60 Vbeta forward and 13 Jbeta reverse. Measured with immunoSEQ multiplex PCR; TCRdb has only the in-frame clones, and not every one. Of roughly 150,000 clones in the sample, roughly 84% were seen once. Sequenced sample: PBMCs. The receptors derive from a man aged 25-45 years in good health and CMV-seropositive.

This chain links TRBV5-1 with TRBJ1-4; maybe TRBD1 (5 bases). The CDR3 loop spans 14 amino acids. V lost 2 bases and J 6 bases, leaving 11 bases between the germline ends. From germline, CDR1 is SGHRS and CDR2 YFSETQ. DNA for the CDR3: TGCGCCAGCAGCTTAGGGGTTCGGGATGAAAAACTGTTTTTT. As protein: CASSLGVRDEKLFF.

The chain couples TRBV5-1 to TRBJ1-5, with 8 bases that match TRBD1. V gave up 4 bases and J gave up 3 bases; unmatched junction bases: 9. The CDR3 consists of 16 residues. The germline V gene has CDR1 SGHRS and CDR2 YFSETQ. CDR3 sequence (DNA): TGCGCCAGCAGCCGTGAACCGGGACAGGCCAATCAGCCCCAGCATTTT. Its translation is CASSREPGQANQPQHF.

The chain employs TRBV12-5 and TRBJ1-5; perhaps TRBD1 as D (6 bases). The CDR3 covers 13 residues. CDR1 LGHNT and CDR2 FRNRAP come from the germline V gene. Trimming pared 6 bases from V and 4 bases from J, leaving 10 bases between. The CDR3 nucleotides read TGTGCTAGTGGCTGGGACACTAATCAGCCCCAGCATTTT. Residues: CASGWDTNQPQHF.

This rearrangement joins TRBV5-1 to TRBJ2-2, with 11 bases matching TRBD2. CDR1 and CDR2 from the germline V gene are SGHRS and YFSETQ. The length of the CDR3 is 16 residues. Losses at the gene ends were 2 bases for V and 4 bases for J; bases not matched to a gene: 4. CDR3 protein: CASSLLAGEVTGELFF. The CDR3 region has the DNA TGCGCCAGCAGCTTACTAGCGGGAGAGGTCACCGGGGAGCTGTTTTTT.

The chain couples TRBV14 to TRBJ2-1, with D hard to call. V was trimmed by 4 bases and J by 8 bases, leaving 18 bases between them. The CDR3 totals 15 residues. CDR1 and CDR2 (germline): SGHDN, FVKESK. The DNA of the CDR3 is TGTGCCAGCAGCCTGGGCGTCTCCAACATCGATGAGCAGTTCTTC. It codes for CASSLGVSNIDEQFF.

The table lists this clone with a count of one. The chain employs TRBV18 and TRBJ1-2, with 9 nucleotides matching TRBD1. Germline trimming cut 3 bases from V and 3 bases from J; bases unmatched to any gene: 2. This CDR3 region has 14 residues. Per the germline V gene, CDR1 is KGHSH and CDR2 is LQKENI. This CDR3 is CASSPGQGDYGYTF. The DNA of the CDR3 is TGTGCCAGCTCACCGGGACAGGGTGACTATGGCTACACCTTC. The full variable domain, completed using reference TRBV18 and TRBJ1-2, is NAGVMQNPRHLVRRRGQEARLRCSPMKGHSHVYWYRQLPEEGLKFMVYLQKENIIDESGMPKERFSAEFPKEGPSILRIQQVVRGDSAAYFCASSPGQGDYGYTFGSGTRLTVV.

V gene TRBV4-3 combines with J gene TRBJ2-3; 7 bases map to TRBD2. Per the germline V gene, CDR1 is LGHNA and CDR2 is YSLEER. This CDR3 has 16 residues. Germline trimming cut 0 bases from V and 2 bases from J; bases unmatched to any gene: 5. In nucleotides, the CDR3 is TGCGCCAGCAGCCAAGAGAATCTAGCGGACACAGATACGCAGTATTTT. Translation: CASSQENLADTDTQYF.

This chain connects TRBV5-1 to TRBJ2-5, with TRBD1 matching 12 bases. The J segment lost 5 bases and the V segment lost 3 bases, leaving 11 bases of the junction unmatched. Germline V lookup: CDR1 SGHRS, CDR2 YFSETQ. This CDR3 is 17 amino acids long. The CDR3 loop is CASSSGTGGAGRETQYF. CDR3 nucleotide sequence: TGCGCCAGCAGCTCCGGGACAGGGGGCGCAGGAAGGGAGACCCAGTACTTC.

This clone was seen only once. The rearrangement links TRBV9 to TRBJ2-5; 16 bases agree with TRBD2. Germline loops: CDR1 SGDLS, CDR2 YYNGEE. The V segment lost 7 bases and the J segment 4 bases; nucleotides outside the gene matches: 10. This CDR3 has 17 amino acids. In DNA, the CDR3 is TGTGCCAGCTCACTCGCGGGACTAGCGGGAGGGGGAGAGACCCAGTACTTC. The encoded protein is CASSLAGLAGGGETQYF.

The chain links TRBV5-8 to TRBJ1-4; D not resolved. Looked up from germline, CDR1 is SGHTS and CDR2 is YDEGEE. There are 15 residues in the CDR3. V lost 4 bases and J lost 6, with 16 bases in between. DNA for the CDR3: TGTGCCAGCAGCAGGGAGAAACAGAGAGATGAAAAACTGTTTTTT. Protein: CASSREKQRDEKLFF.

V gene TRBV7-2 combines with J gene TRBJ2-6, with 7 nucleotides matching TRBD1. J lost 0 bases, V lost 3 bases, and 2 bases had no gene match. Germline assignment: CDR1 SGHTA and CDR2 FQGNSA. The CDR3 is 16 amino acids. The CDR3 region has the DNA TGTGCCAGCAGCTTCAGACAGGGCTCTGGGGCCAACGTCCTGACTTTC. Translating it yields CASSFRQGSGANVLTF.

The chain is built from TRBV9 and TRBJ1-2; D remains unclear. The CDR3 consists of 14 residues. Germline V gene sequence: CDR1 SGDLS, CDR2 YYNGEE. Trimming pared 0 bases from V and 6 bases from J, leaving 12 bases between. The DNA of the CDR3 is TGTGCCAGCAGCGTAGCGTATGAAAGAGATGGCTACACCTTC. It specifies CASSVAYERDGYTF.

The chain is built from TRBV15 and TRBJ1-1, with D tentatively TRBD1 (5 bases). The CDR3 has 14 amino acids. The germline V gene has CDR1 LNHNV and CDR2 YYDKDF (reference sequence). Trimming removed 1 base at V and 5 bases at J, with 11 bases between. CDR3 bases: TGTGCCACCAGCAGAGGTGGGGGGGAGACTGAAGCTTTCTTT. Translating gives CATSRGGGETEAFF.

The chain is built from TRBV7-9 and TRBJ1-1; D remains ambiguous. This CDR3 is 13 amino acids long. V gave up 7 bases and J gave up 3 bases, with 12 bases separating them. Germline lookup yields CDR1 SEHNR and CDR2 FQNEAQ (reference sequence). The CDR3 loop reads CASTFLIDTEAFF. CDR3 nucleotides: TGTGCCAGCACCTTCCTAATAGACACTGAAGCTTTCTTT. The full variable domain, in which reference TRBV7-9 and TRBJ1-1 provide the parts outside the CDR3, is DTGVSQNPRHKITKRGQNVTFRCDPISEHNRLYWYRQTLGQGPEFLTYFQNEAQLEKSRLLSDRFSAERPKGSFSTLEIQRTEQGDSAMYLCASTFLIDTEAFFGQGTRLTVV.

The chain carries TRBV6-5 and TRBJ1-2, with 8 nucleotides matching TRBD1. CDR1 and CDR2 from the germline V gene are MNHEY and SVGAGI. J was trimmed by 5 bases and V by 1 base; bases with no gene match: 6. CDR3 length: 15 amino acids. The CDR3 DNA sequence: TGTGCCAGCAGTTACTTCGACAGGGGCATTTATGGCTACACCTTC. Its translation: CASSYFDRGIYGYTF.